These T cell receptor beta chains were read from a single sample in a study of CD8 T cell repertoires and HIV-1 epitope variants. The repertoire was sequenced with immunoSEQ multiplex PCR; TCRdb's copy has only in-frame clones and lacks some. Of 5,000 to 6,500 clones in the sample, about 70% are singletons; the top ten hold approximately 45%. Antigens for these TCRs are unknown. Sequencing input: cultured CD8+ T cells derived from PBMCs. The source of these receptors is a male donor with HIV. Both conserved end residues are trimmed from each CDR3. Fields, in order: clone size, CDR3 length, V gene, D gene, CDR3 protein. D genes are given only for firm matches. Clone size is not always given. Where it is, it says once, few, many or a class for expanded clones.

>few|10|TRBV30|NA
AGDLTGSEQY
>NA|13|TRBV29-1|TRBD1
SVEDPTGVAYEQY
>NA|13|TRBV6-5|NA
ATLDWTRGNYGYT
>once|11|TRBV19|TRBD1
ASSRGGNQPQH
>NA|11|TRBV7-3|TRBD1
ASSNRGYNEQF
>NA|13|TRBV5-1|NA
ASSFLTGPSYEQY
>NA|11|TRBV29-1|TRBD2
SAGRESYNEQF
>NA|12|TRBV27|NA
ASSFGGRGTEAF
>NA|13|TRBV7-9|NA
ASSARDSATDTQY
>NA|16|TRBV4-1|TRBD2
ASSQDPPSGTSTDTQY
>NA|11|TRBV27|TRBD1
ASRRDSTYEQY
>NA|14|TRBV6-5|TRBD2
ASSYSSSSGYNEQF
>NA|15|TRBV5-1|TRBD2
ASSTGLAGVYTDTQY
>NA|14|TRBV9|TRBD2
ASSGIAGVHTDTQY
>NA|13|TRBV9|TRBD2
ASSVLAGGPNEQF
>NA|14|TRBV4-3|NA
ASSQDLYRDTGELF
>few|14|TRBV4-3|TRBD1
ASSQTGGSGANVLT
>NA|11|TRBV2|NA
ASSGGGTDTQY
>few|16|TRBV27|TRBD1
ASSSTTTSTGAVGELF
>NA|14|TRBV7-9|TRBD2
ASSLLTSGSTDTQY
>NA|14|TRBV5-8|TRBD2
ASSLAGAGDSYEQY
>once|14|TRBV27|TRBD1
AGNLSQGISYNEQF
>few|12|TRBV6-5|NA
ASSSQGGGVGYT
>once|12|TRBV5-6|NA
ASSLGGTNYGYT
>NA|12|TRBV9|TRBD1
ASSVGTGSLEAF
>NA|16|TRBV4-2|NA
ASSQEGRVRSGANVLT
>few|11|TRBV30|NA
AWREGSNQPQH
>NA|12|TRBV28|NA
ASSLTSLYNEQF
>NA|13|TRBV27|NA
ASSLSRSSGNTIY
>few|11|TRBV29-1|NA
SVAWTPEGEQY
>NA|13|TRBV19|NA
ASSVEGGNYNEQF
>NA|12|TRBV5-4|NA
ASSLKEASNIQY
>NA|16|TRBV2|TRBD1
ASSAGRQGFGMNTEAF
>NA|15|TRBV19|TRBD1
ASSSHSGQGKKDGYT
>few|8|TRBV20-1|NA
SAAQDKQY
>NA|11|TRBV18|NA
ASSPSDSLPQH
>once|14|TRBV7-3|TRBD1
ASSASGTGAADTQY
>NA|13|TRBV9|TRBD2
ASSPWTSGGREQF
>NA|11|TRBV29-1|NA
SVELSRQPEQY
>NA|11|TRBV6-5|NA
ASSYKWGLKLF
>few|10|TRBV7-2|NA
ASSLSAVEQF
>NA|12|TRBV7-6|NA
ASSLAGGIDTQY
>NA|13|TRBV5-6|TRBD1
ASSHITTGVKTQY
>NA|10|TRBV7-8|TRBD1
AGGLTGDTIY
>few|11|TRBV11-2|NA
ASSLSMNTEAF
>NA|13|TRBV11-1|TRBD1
ASSLAGGLNYGYT
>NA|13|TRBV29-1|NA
SVEGGGQRDYEQY
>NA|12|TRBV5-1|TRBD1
ASSLGQGDQPQH
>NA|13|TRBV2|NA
ASSVVGKITDTQY
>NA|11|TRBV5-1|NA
ASSLAGHQPQH
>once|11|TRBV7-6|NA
ASSYGRDGEQY
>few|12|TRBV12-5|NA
ASGLGGSNTEAF
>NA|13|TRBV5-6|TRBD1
ASSLDRGTGEKLF
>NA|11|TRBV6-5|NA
ASNLGSGYEQY
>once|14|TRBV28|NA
ASSFPVDSVNEKLF
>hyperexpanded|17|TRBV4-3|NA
ASSQEPGAGALSSYEQY
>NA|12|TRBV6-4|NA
ASSDSTEGNEQF
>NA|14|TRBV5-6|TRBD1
ASSFTGQGQSYEQY
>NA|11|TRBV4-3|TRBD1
ASSPGQGYGYT